The source of this TCR beta chain is a study of cytomegalovirus exposure and HLA in healthy donors. Remarks on this clone: No antigen is known for it.

General observations from the study: There were around 160 TCR beta chains listed as cytomegalovirus-associated. Differences between HLA loci emerged in a later analysis of TCR association rates, with DRB1 most and HLA-C fewest. There were reportedly fewer N-insertions in an Asian-associated ancestry cluster than the approximately 670-donor mean, in a later analysis.

The J segment lost 8 bases and the V segment lost 0 bases, leaving 11 bases of the junction unmatched. In germline, CDR1 is SGHNT, CDR2 YYREEE (reference sequence). This CDR3 is built from 16 residues. It was with 60 Vbeta and 13 Jbeta primers that the PCR ran. Sequencing was performed with immunoSEQ multiplex PCR; in TCRdb, only in-frame clones are kept and a portion is missing. The table has 150,000 to 200,000 clones, 75% to 90% seen once. The sequencing input was PBMCs. This clonotype originated in a young woman in good health and CMV-seronegative. The chain uses TRBV5-4 and TRBJ1-2, with 9 positions matching TRBD1. The CDR3 sequence is CASSLGTGVPQKGYTF. The CDR3 DNA reads TGTGCCAGCAGCTTGGGGACAGGGGTCCCCCAGAAGGGCTACACCTTC.